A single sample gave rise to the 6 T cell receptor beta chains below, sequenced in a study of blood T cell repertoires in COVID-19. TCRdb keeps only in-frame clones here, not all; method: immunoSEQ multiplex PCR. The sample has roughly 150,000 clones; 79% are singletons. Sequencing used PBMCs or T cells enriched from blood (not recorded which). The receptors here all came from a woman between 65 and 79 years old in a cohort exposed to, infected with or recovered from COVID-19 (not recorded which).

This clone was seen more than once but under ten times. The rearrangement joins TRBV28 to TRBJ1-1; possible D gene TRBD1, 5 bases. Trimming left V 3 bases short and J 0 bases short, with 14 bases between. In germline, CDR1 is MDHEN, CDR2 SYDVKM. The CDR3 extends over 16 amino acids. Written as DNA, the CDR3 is TGTGCCAGCAGTTTTTCTTCAGGGTTGATGAACACTGAAGCTTTCTTT. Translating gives CASSFSSGLMNTEAFF.

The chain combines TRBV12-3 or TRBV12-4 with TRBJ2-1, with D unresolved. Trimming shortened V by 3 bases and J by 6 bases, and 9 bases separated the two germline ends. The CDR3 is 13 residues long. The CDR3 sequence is CASSLVALNEQFF. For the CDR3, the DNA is TGTGCCAGCAGTTTGGTAGCTCTCAATGAGCAGTTCTTC.

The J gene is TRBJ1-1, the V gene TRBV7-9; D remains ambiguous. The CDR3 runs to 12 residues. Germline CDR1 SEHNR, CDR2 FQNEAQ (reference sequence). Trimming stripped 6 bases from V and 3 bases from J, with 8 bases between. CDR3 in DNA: TGTGCCAGCAGTTCGGACTACACTGAAGCTTTCTTT. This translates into CASSSDYTEAFF.

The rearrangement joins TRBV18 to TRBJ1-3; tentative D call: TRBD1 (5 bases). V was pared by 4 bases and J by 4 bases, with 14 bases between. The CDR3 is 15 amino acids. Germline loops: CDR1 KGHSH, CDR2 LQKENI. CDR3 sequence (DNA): TGTGCCAGCTCACTACGCGACAGAACGGGAAACACCATATATTTT. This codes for CASSLRDRTGNTIYF.

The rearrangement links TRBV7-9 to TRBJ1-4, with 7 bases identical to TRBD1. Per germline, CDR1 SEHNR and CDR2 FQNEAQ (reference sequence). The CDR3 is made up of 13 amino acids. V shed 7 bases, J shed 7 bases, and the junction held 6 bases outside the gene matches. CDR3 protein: CASNERGREKLFF. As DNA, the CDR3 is TGTGCCAGCAACGAAAGGGGGCGTGAAAAACTGTTTTTT.

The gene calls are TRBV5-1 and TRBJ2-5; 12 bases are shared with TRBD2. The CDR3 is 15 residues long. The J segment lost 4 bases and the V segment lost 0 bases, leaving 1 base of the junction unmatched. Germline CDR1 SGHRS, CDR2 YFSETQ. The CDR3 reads CASSLEGLAGETQYF. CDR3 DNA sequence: TGCGCCAGCAGCTTGGAGGGACTAGCGGGAGAGACCCAGTACTTC.